Sequencing of this T cell receptor (beta chain) was carried out in a study of regulatory T cells in long-lasting Graves disease. Notes on the study in general: Patients whose Graves' disease persisted exhibited lower TCR diversity than those newly diagnosed.

This clonotype showed up many times. Its antigen is not known. According to the study, TCR beta libraries were built with iRepertoire HTBI primers and CDR3-region Arm-PCR. MiXCR was run by TCRdb on the multiplex PCR reads, yielding one entry per CDR3 protein. The table has 370,000 or so distinct CDR3 sequences, 15% to 20% seen once; the top ten hold around 20%. The CDR3 has 15 residues. V was trimmed by 5 bases and J by 0 bases, leaving 11 bases between them. In germline, CDR1 is SNHLY, CDR2 FYNNEI. Time point given: newly diagnosed GD, antithyroid drugs for less than 3 months. RNA extracted from PBMCs served as the sequencing template. A further study also used this sample, focusing on T cells in Graves' hyperthyroidism and ophthalmopathy.

This sequence was found in a woman under 30 with Graves disease. This sample comprised peripheral blood mononuclear cells (PBMCs), obtained at new diagnosis, from a patient treated with antithyroid drugs. The rearrangement links TRBV2 to TRBJ1-3; possibly TRBD1 for D (5 bases). The CDR3 protein is CASSLGTGSGNTIYF. The CDR3, as DNA: TGTGCCAGCAGTTTGGGGACCGGCTCTGGAAACACCATATATTTT.